Below, one T cell receptor beta chain is given with its context. The germline V gene encodes CDR1 LNHDA and CDR2 SQIVND (reference sequence). The CDR3 runs 12 residues. V gave up 8 bases and J gave up 1 base, with 8 bases separating them. The sample is drawn from a study of T cells in Graves' hyperthyroidism and ophthalmopathy. TCR beta CDR3 sequences were amplified from RNA transcripts. HTBI primers drove first-round RT-PCR of the TCR CDR3. TCRdb reprocessed the multiplex PCR reads with MiXCR, giving one entry per CDR3 protein. This table holds approximately 640,000 distinct CDR3 sequences, roughly 17% found once.

The chain uses TRBV19 and TRBJ1-1, with D unresolved. The origin of this receptor is a man aged 50 to 59 with Graves' hyperthyroidism. Material for sequencing was blood. The CDR3 DNA reads as TGTGCCAGTGGCAGGAAGAACACTGAAGCTTTCTTT. This translates into CASGRKNTEAFF.